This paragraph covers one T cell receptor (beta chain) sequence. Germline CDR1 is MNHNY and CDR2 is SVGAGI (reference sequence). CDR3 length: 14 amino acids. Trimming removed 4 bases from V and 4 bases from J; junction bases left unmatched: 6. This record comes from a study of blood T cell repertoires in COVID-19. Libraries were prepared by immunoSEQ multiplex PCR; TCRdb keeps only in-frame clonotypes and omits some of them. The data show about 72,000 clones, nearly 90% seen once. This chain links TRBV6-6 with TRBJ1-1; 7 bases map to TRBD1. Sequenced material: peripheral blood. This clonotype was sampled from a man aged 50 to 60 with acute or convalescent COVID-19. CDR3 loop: CASSSATGSTEAFF. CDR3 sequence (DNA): TGTGCCAGCAGTTCGGCGACAGGGTCCACTGAAGCTTTCTTT.